The entry below describes one TCR beta chain. Its matching antigen is unknown. Libraries were prepared by immunoSEQ multiplex PCR; TCRdb keeps only in-frame clonotypes and omits some of them. Here the sample spans over 150,000 clones, roughly nine tenths being singletons. V dropped 3 bases and J dropped 4 bases, with 12 bases sitting between them. Germline assignment: CDR1 LNHDA and CDR2 SQIVND (reference sequence). The CDR3 runs 14 residues. The sample originates from a study of T cell responses to AZD1222 COVID-19 vaccine. Study conclusions and caveats: Nearly half of spike-specific TCRs reportedly target unmutated variant regions. Clonal diversity was possibly underestimated, and white British individuals and females predominated among donors. All repertoire sampling was performed exclusively after the peak T cell response. Spike-spanning, vaccine-associated CD4 TCRs were dominant at 160-218 and 743-854.

The sample here was peripheral blood, taken on day 0 of MenACWY control vaccination. This sequence was found in an adult in good health. V is TRBV19 and J is TRBJ2-5; tentatively, D is TRBD1 (6 bases). The CDR3 sequence: CASSIGQGSETQYF. The CDR3 DNA follows: TGTGCCAGTAGTATCGGTCAGGGGTCAGAGACCCAGTACTTC.